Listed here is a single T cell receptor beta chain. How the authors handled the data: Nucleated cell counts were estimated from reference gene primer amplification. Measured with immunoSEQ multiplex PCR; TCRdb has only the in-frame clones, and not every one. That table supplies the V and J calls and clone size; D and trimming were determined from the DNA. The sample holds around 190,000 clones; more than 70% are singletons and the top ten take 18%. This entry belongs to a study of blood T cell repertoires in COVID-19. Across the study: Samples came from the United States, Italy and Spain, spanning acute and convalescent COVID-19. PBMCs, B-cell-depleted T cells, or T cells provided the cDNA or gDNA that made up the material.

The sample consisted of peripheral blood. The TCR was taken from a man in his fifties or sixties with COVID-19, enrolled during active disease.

The chain's CDR3 is CASSLEGDYGYTF. In DNA, the CDR3 is TGTGCCAGCAGCTTGGAGGGCGATTATGGCTACACCTTC. The chain is built from TRBV11-2 and TRBJ1-2, with no clear D. CDR1 and CDR2 (germline): SGHAT, FQNNGV. V was trimmed by 3 bases and J by 5 bases, leaving 10 bases between them. CDR3 size: 13 residues.